These 30 T cell receptor beta chains share one sample of origin, sequenced in a study of blood T cell repertoires in COVID-19. TCRdb's table, derived via immunoSEQ multiplex PCR, lists solely in-frame clones and lacks some. This sample has about 180,000 clones, with about 91% found just once. Sequenced sample: peripheral blood. These receptor sequences come from a woman in her 30s with acute or convalescent COVID-19.

The V call is TRBV30, the J call TRBJ2-7; TRBD2 aligns across 15 bases. Looked up from germline, CDR1 is GTSNPN and CDR2 is SVGIG (reference sequence). The CDR3 has 15 amino acids. Unmatched junction bases numbered 9, after V lost 5 bases and J lost 7 bases. The DNA for the CDR3 is TGTGCCTGGCAAGGACTAGCGGGAGGGCCGGGGGAGCAGTACTTC. Its translation: CAWQGLAGGPGEQYF.

Regarding this clone: The same CDR3 arises from other DNA sequences in this sample as well. The chain links TRBV19 to TRBJ1-1; D call uncertain. The CDR3 is 13 amino acids. The germline V gene encodes CDR1 LNHDA and CDR2 SQIVND (reference sequence). V was shortened by 1 base and J by 3 bases, with 6 bases between the two germline ends. CDR3 protein: CASSIGVDTEAFF. The CDR3 bases are TGTGCCAGTAGTATAGGCGTGGACACTGAAGCTTTCTTT. Drawing the rest from reference TRBV19 and TRBJ1-1, the complete variable domain is DGGITQSPKYLFRKEGQNVTLSCEQNLNHDAMYWYRQDPGQGLRLIYYSQIVNDFQKGDIAEGYSVSREKKESFPLTVTSAQKNPTAFYLCASSIGVDTEAFFGQGTRLTVV.

V is TRBV7-2 and J is TRBJ2-3, with D unclear. CDR3 length: 14 residues. The V and J ends lost 5 bases and 3 bases respectively, with 12 bases between them. The germline CDR1 and CDR2 sequences are SGHTA and FQGNSA. The CDR3 region is CASSPPSLTDTQYF. In nucleotides, the CDR3 is TGTGCCAGCAGCCCCCCCTCCCTTACAGATACGCAGTATTTT.

This chain links TRBV7-2 with TRBJ2-5, with D perhaps matching TRBD2 (5 bases). Trimming stripped 2 bases from V and 5 bases from J, with 15 bases between. This CDR3 region has 15 residues. Germline loops: CDR1 SGHTA, CDR2 FQGNSA. As DNA, the CDR3 is TGTGCCAGCAGCTTATCGTCGGACTTATGGGAGACCCAGTACTTC. It codes for CASSLSSDLWETQYF.

This clone showed up just a few times. The chain couples TRBV27 to TRBJ2-7; TRBD1 matches at 7 bases. CDR1 MNHEY and CDR2 SMNVEV come from the germline V gene (reference sequence). Losses at the gene ends were 6 bases for V and 3 bases for J; bases not matched to a gene: 8. The CDR3 runs to 14 residues. The CDR3: CASSMGQLSYEQYF. The CDR3 DNA reads as TGTGCCAGCAGCATGGGACAGTTGAGCTACGAGCAGTACTTC.

The CDR3 DNA follows: TGTGCCAGCATAAGTTCGGGTGAGCAGTTCTTC. It translates to CASISSGEQFF. The rearrangement joins TRBV4-2 to TRBJ2-1, with unresolved D. Trimming took off 7 bases at V and 9 bases at J, with 10 bases between the two ends. The CDR3 totals 11 residues. Germline CDR1 reads LGHNA; CDR2 reads YNFKEQ.

The gene calls are TRBV11-2 and TRBJ2-5; 10 bases align to TRBD2. The CDR3 has 14 residues. Germline values: CDR1 SGHAT, CDR2 FQNNGV. Losses at the gene ends were 1 base for V and 4 bases for J; bases not matched to a gene: 0. CDR3 bases: TGTGCCAGCAGCTTAGTAGCGGGGGGAGAGACCCAGTACTTC. This sequence encodes CASSLVAGGETQYF.

The chain couples TRBV5-4 to TRBJ1-4, with D possibly TRBD1 on 5 matching bases. V gave up 4 bases and J gave up 0 bases, with 10 bases separating them. Germline V gives CDR1 SGHNT, CDR2 YYREEE (reference sequence). This CDR3 is 15 amino acids long. CDR3 sequence: CASSGKGTTNEKLFF. The DNA for the CDR3 is TGTGCCAGCAGCGGGAAGGGGACAACTAATGAAAAACTGTTTTTT.

V and J are TRBV7-9 and TRBJ1-1; 7 positions match TRBD1. This CDR3 comprises 15 residues. CDR1 and CDR2 from the germline V gene are SEHNR and FQNEAQ (reference sequence). V trimming: 0 bases; J trimming: 6 bases; junction bases outside the gene matches: 7. The CDR3 sequence: CASSLATGSYAEAFF. CDR3 bases: TGTGCCAGCAGCTTAGCGACAGGGAGTTACGCTGAAGCTTTCTTT.

This chain links TRBV3-1 (or the pseudogene TRBV3-2) with TRBJ1-3; D gene ambiguous. The ends were cut back, 0 bases at V and 0 bases at J, with 6 bases in the middle. Germline V lookup: CDR1 LGHDT, CDR2 YNNKEL (reference sequence). The CDR3 is made up of 15 amino acids. The CDR3 region has the DNA TGTGCCAGCAGCCAAGATACATTCTCTGGAAACACCATATATTTT. This encodes CASSQDTFSGNTIYF.

This chain joins TRBV3-1 (or the pseudogene TRBV3-2) and TRBJ2-3; TRBD1 agrees at 8 bases. This CDR3 comprises 16 residues. The V gene's germline CDR1 is LGHDT and CDR2 YNNKEL (reference sequence). V lost 5 bases, J lost 6 bases, and 13 bases stayed unmatched. CDR3 in amino acids: CASSTPAQGAPDTQYF. CDR3 DNA sequence: TGTGCCAGCAGCACCCCGGCTCAGGGGGCGCCTGATACGCAGTATTTT.

As to this clone: A read error may account for a junction end that differs from germline. V usage is TRBV15 and J usage is TRBJ1-1; D gene unclear. The CDR3 is 13 amino acids. Germline loops: CDR1 LNHNV, CDR2 YYDKDF (reference sequence). CDR3 in DNA: TGTGCCACCAGCAGTGTAAGGGAACCCCCTAGAGGGTTT. Amino acids: CATSSVREPPRGF.

This chain uses TRBV18 with TRBJ2-3; tentatively, D is TRBD2 (5 bases). CDR3 length: 14 amino acids. The V end lost 3 bases, the J end lost 11 bases, and 18 bases lay between the germline ends. Germline assignment: CDR1 KGHSH and CDR2 LQKENI. The CDR3 region is CASSPMVGVEGQYF. In nucleotides, the CDR3 is TGTGCCAGCTCACCTATGGTCGGGGTTGAAGGGCAGTATTTT.

V gene TRBV19 combines with J gene TRBJ2-7; D is uncertain. The CDR3 contains 13 residues. Germline CDR1 is LNHDA and CDR2 is SQIVND (reference sequence). Trimming took 8 bases from V and 4 from J, leaving 15 bases between them. In nucleotides, the CDR3 is TGTGCCAGTCGAAGCAGAGGATCGTACGAGCAGTACTTC. This codes for CASRSRGSYEQYF.

The chain employs TRBV12-5 and TRBJ2-1; D may be TRBD2 (5 bases). CDR3 size: 12 residues. Germline V CDR1 and CDR2: LGHNT, FRNRAP. Deletions cut 5 bases from V and 5 bases from J, with 7 bases between. The CDR3 sequence is CASGRGNNEQFF. CDR3 nucleotide sequence: TGTGCTAGTGGTCGGGGTAACAATGAGCAGTTCTTC.

The rearrangement uses TRBV27 and TRBJ2-1, with 8 positions matching TRBD2. Germline CDR1 MNHEY, CDR2 SMNVEV (reference sequence). J lost 8 bases, V lost 8 bases, and 11 bases had no gene match. This CDR3 is built from 14 residues. CDR3 amino acids: CASSSGRFLDEQFF. The CDR3 region has the DNA TGTGCCAGCTCGAGCGGGAGATTTCTTGATGAGCAGTTCTTC.

The chain employs TRBV20-1 and TRBJ2-1; no definite D call. The length of the CDR3 is 11 residues. Trimming took off 6 bases at V and 14 bases at J, with 17 bases between the two ends. The germline V gene has CDR1 DFQATT and CDR2 SNEGSKA (reference sequence). The chain's CDR3 is CSAVGQKIKFF. CDR3 nucleotide sequence: TGCAGTGCCGTTGGGCAAAAAATAAAGTTCTTC.

Concerning this clone: Germline and junction disagree at one end, which may indicate a read error. The rearrangement links TRBV7-7 to TRBJ2-1; 11 positions match TRBD2. The CDR3 loop spans 15 amino acids. Germline-derived CDR1 and CDR2 are SSHAT and FNYEAQ (reference sequence). The CDR3 sequence: CASSLGLAVYNEQFF. For the CDR3, the DNA is TGTGCTAGCAGCCTGGGACTAGCGGTGTATAATGAGCAGTTCTTC.

This chain links TRBV20-1 with TRBJ2-3, with 8 bases lining up with TRBD2. This CDR3 spans 18 amino acids. The germline CDR1 and CDR2 sequences are DFQATT and SNEGSKA (reference sequence). V trimming: 3 bases; J trimming: 5 bases; junction bases outside the gene matches: 19. DNA for the CDR3: TGCAGTGCTAGTGGGGGCTACGCCCAGCGGGAGAAGAAAGATACGCAGTATTTT. Its translation is CSASGGYAQREKKDTQYF.

The chain carries TRBV30 and TRBJ1-1, with D maybe TRBD1 (6 bases). Germline loops: CDR1 GTSNPN, CDR2 SVGIG (reference sequence). Trimming cost V 7 bases and J 3 bases, with 12 bases left between them. This CDR3 is 12 amino acids long. The CDR3 nucleotides are TGTGCCTCCCTGACAGGTTACACTGAAGCTTTCTTT. Translating it yields CASLTGYTEAFF.

V gene TRBV30 combines with J gene TRBJ2-7; 7 bases are shared with TRBD2. The V segment lost 5 bases and the J segment 12 bases; nucleotides outside the gene matches: 13. The CDR3 contains 12 residues. The germline V gene has CDR1 GTSNPN and CDR2 SVGIG (reference sequence). The CDR3, as DNA: TGTGCCTGGGACCTAAGGGTCGGGAGGATGTACTTC. Protein: CAWDLRVGRMYF.

This clone was detected only a few times. The genes are TRBV28 and TRBJ2-3, with 9 bases aligning to TRBD2. The CDR3 extends over 16 amino acids. Germline V gene lookup returns CDR1 MDHEN and CDR2 SYDVKM. The junction had 8 bases not matched to a gene; V was cut back by 4 bases and J by 3 bases. In DNA form, the CDR3 reads TGTGCCAGCAGTTACCCGTGGAGCGGGAGGACAGATACGCAGTATTTT. This encodes CASSYPWSGRTDTQYF.

The gene calls are TRBV29-1 and TRBJ1-1, with D tentatively TRBD1 (6 bases). The CDR3 runs to 12 residues. The germline V and J ends were trimmed by 4 bases and 5 bases, with 11 bases remaining between them. CDR1 is SQVTM and CDR2 is ANQGSEA in the germline V gene. CDR3 loop: CSVVRGGTEAFF. The CDR3 bases are TGCAGCGTTGTCAGGGGTGGTACTGAAGCTTTCTTT.

The chain combines TRBV12-3 or TRBV12-4 with TRBJ2-1, with 7 nucleotides matching TRBD1. J gave up 7 bases and V 4 bases, and 4 bases lay outside the gene matches. The CDR3 runs to 13 residues. CDR3 DNA: TGTGCCAGCAGTTGGGACAGTGATAATGAGCAGTTCTTC. Protein: CASSWDSDNEQFF.

The DNA for the CDR3 is TGTGCCAGCAGTTTTTACGAGCGGGTAACAGATACGCAGTATTTT. Encoded protein: CASSFYERVTDTQYF. V and J are TRBV28 and TRBJ2-3; TRBD2 might be the D (6 bases). Looked up from germline, CDR1 is MDHEN and CDR2 is SYDVKM. V lost 3 bases and J lost 3, with 13 bases in between. This CDR3 is built from 15 residues.

J is TRBJ2-7 and V is TRBV7-8; 10 bases map to TRBD2. The CDR3 loop spans 14 amino acids. Looked up from germline, CDR1 is SGHVS and CDR2 is FQNEAQ. V lost 10 bases, J lost 5 bases, and 11 bases stayed unmatched. The DNA of the CDR3 is TGTGCCACAAATTCGGGGACTAGCGAAAACGAGCAGTACTTC. Translation: CATNSGTSENEQYF.

The chain joins TRBV5-1 to TRBJ2-1; maybe TRBD2 (6 bases). The CDR3 is 13 residues long. The V gene's germline CDR1 is SGHRS and CDR2 YFSETQ. V was trimmed by 2 bases and J by 5 bases, leaving 8 bases between them. CDR3 region: CASSFGGNNEQFF. CDR3 in DNA: TGCGCCAGCAGCTTCGGAGGGAACAATGAGCAGTTCTTC.

J is TRBJ2-5 and V is TRBV19, with 7 nucleotides matching TRBD1. Germline CDR1 is LNHDA and CDR2 is SQIVND (reference sequence). J was trimmed by 2 bases and V by 6 bases; bases with no gene match: 6. This CDR3 is 14 amino acids long. The CDR3 spells CASSRWDSQETQYF. The CDR3 nucleotides are TGTGCCAGTAGCCGATGGGACAGTCAAGAGACCCAGTACTTC.

V and J are TRBV28 and TRBJ2-3; tentative D call: TRBD2 (6 bases). This CDR3 has 14 amino acids. Germline V CDR1 and CDR2: MDHEN, SYDVKM. V was clipped by 4 bases and J by 7 bases, with 15 bases between them. CDR3 DNA sequence: TGTGCCAGCAGTTCCTTATGGGAGGATCATACGCAGTATTTT. It codes for CASSSLWEDHTQYF.

The J gene is TRBJ2-3, the V gene TRBV18, with 8 bases identical to TRBD1. This CDR3 contains 14 residues. With V trimmed by 4 bases and J by 5 bases, 5 bases remained unmatched. CDR1 is KGHSH, CDR2 LQKENI, per germline. The CDR3 protein is CASSLDRGEDTQYF. The CDR3 nucleotides read TGTGCCAGCTCACTTGACAGGGGAGAAGATACGCAGTATTTT.